The clone carrying this TCR beta chain turned up a few times. Its matching antigen is unknown. The PCR made use of 60 Vbeta and 13 Jbeta primers. Sequencing was performed with immunoSEQ multiplex PCR; in TCRdb, only in-frame clones are kept and a portion is missing. The table includes about 130,000 clones, 78% detected once. These data are taken from a study of cytomegalovirus exposure and HLA in healthy donors. Study outcomes and limitations: In an earlier analysis, most TCR beta V segments were productive about 90% or about 30% of the time. An analysis that came later showed most CMV-associated TCR beta chains appearing HLA-restricted. What TCR beta sequences reportedly achieved was accurate prediction of HLA-A and HLA-B alleles in most subjects.

The sequence derives from a female donor in good health and CMV-seronegative. Sequencing input: PBMCs.

In nucleotides, the CDR3 is TGTGCCAGCAGCGTAGAAGGGACTGTCAATGAGCAGTTCTTC. Protein sequence: CASSVEGTVNEQFF. The chain couples TRBV9 to TRBJ2-1; tentatively, D is TRBD2 (6 bases). The CDR3 consists of 14 residues. Trimming removed 0 bases at V and 6 bases at J, with 10 bases between. The germline V gene encodes CDR1 SGDLS and CDR2 YYNGEE. Combining the CDR3 with reference TRBV9 and TRBJ2-1 gives the whole variable domain DSGVTQTPKHLITATGQRVTLRCSPRSGDLSVYWYQQSLDQGLQFLIQYYNGEERAKGNILERFSAQQFPDLHSELNLSSLELGDSALYFCASSVEGTVNEQFFGPGTRLTVL.